This TCR beta chain was recorded in a study of T cells in women clearing cervical HPV infection. Germline CDR1 is MDHEN and CDR2 is SYDVKM. The CDR3 is 14 amino acids. The V end was cut by 6 bases, the J end by 5 bases, with 16 bases between. Concerning this clone itself: Its antigen remains unidentified. The read comes to an end 3 residues before the CDR3 does, leaving the germline J gene to fill in the end.

Some clones are missing from TCRdb's copy, which holds only in-frame ones; the method was immunoSEQ multiplex PCR. This sample's table has some 20,000 clones. Study-wide findings and caveats: CIN3+ cases had significantly higher TCR richness than controls; evenness did not differ.

This clonotype was obtained from a woman aged 18-69 years with a cervical HPV16 infection that either progressed to CIN3+ or cleared (not recorded which). The chain employs TRBV28 and TRBJ2-5; tentative D call: TRBD2 (5 bases). Sample: blood buffy coat. CDR3 DNA (partial): TGTGCCAGCAGCCCACCGACCAGAGGGGAGACC. This sequence encodes CASSPPTRGET. Given in full, the CDR3 is CASSPPTRGETQYF. The full variable domain, with the rest looked up from reference TRBV28 and TRBJ2-5, is DVKVTQSSRYLVKRTGEKVFLECVQDMDHENMFWYRQDPGLGLRLIYFSYDVKMKEKGDIPEGYSVSREKKERFSLILESASTNQTSMYLCASSPPTRGETQYFGPGTRLLVL.